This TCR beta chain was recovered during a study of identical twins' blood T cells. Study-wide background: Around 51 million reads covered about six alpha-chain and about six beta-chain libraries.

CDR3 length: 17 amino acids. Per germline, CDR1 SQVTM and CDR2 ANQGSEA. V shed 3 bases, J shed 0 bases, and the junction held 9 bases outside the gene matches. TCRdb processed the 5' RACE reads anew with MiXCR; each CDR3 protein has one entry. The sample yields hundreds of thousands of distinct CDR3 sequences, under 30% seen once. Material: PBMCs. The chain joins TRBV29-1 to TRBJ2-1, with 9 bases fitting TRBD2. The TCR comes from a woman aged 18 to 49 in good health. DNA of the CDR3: TGCAGCGTTGAGGGTTTAGCGGGGGTGAGCTCCTACAATGAGCAGTTCTTC. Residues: CSVEGLAGVSSYNEQFF.